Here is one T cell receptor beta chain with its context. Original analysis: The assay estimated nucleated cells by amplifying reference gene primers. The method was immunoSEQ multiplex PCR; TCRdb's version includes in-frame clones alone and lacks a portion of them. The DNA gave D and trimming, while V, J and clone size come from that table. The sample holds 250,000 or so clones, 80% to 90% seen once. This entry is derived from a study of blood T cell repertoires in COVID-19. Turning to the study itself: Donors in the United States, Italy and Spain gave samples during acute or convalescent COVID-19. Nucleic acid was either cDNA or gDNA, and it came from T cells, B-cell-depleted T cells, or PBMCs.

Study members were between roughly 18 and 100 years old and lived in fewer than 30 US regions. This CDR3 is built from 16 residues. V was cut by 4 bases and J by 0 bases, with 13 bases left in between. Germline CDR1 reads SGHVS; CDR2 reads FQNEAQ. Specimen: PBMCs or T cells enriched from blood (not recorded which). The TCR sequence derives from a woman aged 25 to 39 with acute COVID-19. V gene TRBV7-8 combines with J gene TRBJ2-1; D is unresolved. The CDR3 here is CASSSLRWSSYNEQFF. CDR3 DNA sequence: TGTGCCAGCAGCTCGCTGCGGTGGAGCTCCTACAATGAGCAGTTCTTC.